This T cell receptor (beta chain) was found in a study of blood T cell repertoires in COVID-19 (dated by TCRdb to about 2020). Background on the whole study: The collaborator samples originated in the United States, Italy and Spain and spanned the acute and convalescent phases of COVID-19. The prospective study material was composed of cDNA or gDNA derived from T cells, B-cell-depleted T cells, or PBMCs. The repertoires were made available in a free public database intended to serve as a resource for research on the immune response to SARS-CoV-2. The dataset comprised deeply sampled blood TCRbeta repertoires from subjects exposed to, actively infected with, or recovered from COVID-19. Where available, HLA class I and class II types were obtained from metadata supplied by the sample provider rather than from assay-based typing. The samples were drawn from two sources: the first 160 participants of the ongoing ImmuneRACE study, and over 1,000 subjects contributed by 6 global collaborators. Nearly every sample came with metadata listing a de-identified subject ID, COVID-19 status, age in years and sex.

The immunoSEQ Assay, a bias-controlled multiplex PCR, was used to amplify TCRbeta CDR3 regions from genomic DNA. For the original study's pipeline: Within the assay, amplification of reference gene primers was used to estimate how many nucleated cells each sample contained. To quantify the absolute abundance of each unique TCRbeta CDR3 rearrangement, sequence reads were collapsed and filtered. For each sample, productive Simpson clonality was calculated by taking the square root of Simpson's diversity index across productive rearrangements. The source is immuneACCESS, and TCRdb retained only in-frame sequences with V and J called. Part of the clones is not carried over; for the studies checked, unresolved V genes explain less than half of this, and the remainder is unexplained. D and trimming were read from the DNA, whereas the V and J calls and clone size are those reported in that table. The sample profile shows about 210,000 clones; more than 70% of them were found once. 9.5% to 15% of the sample goes to the ten largest clones.

Each collaborating institution followed its own protocols to collect whole blood in K2EDTA tubes. Collaborator samples were shipped for TCRbeta analysis as frozen whole blood, isolated PBMCs, or DNA extracted from either sample type. The CDR3 holds 16 amino acids from the cysteine to the phenylalanine. Only CDR3 DNA is held: 48 bases, read in frame from base 1. CDR1 and CDR2 (LNHDA, SQIVND) derive from the germline V gene (reference sequence). V is reduced by 5 bases and J by 0 bases, leaving a spacing of 14 bases between them. Broad study findings and their caveats: Clinical and demographic metadata were provided uncurated, with the amount varying by source and participant.

A note on this clone: What antigen it recognizes has not been identified. No base-level quality is on record; no much larger clone is a single base apart.

The TCR sequence derives from a human donor in a cohort sampled during active COVID-19. The sequence links TRBV19 to TRBJ2-1, with the D gene not clear enough to name. Sequenced: peripheral blood. The CDR3 has the sequence CASSLSQESSYNEQFF. The DNA sequence is given as TGTGCCAGTAGTTTATCGCAGGAAAGCTCCTACAATGAGCAGTTCTTC.